A selection of T cell receptor beta chains follows, all from one sample in a study of beta chain features in type 1 diabetes. Sequencing used immunoSEQ multiplex PCR; TCRdb keeps in-frame clones, though not all of them. The table includes a few hundred thousand clones, approximately 11% detected once. Sequencing was done on a sample of central memory CD4+ T cells from blood. The receptors shown here come from a man aged 18-30 years in good health. Both conserved end residues are part of each CDR3. The D gene is left open where the match is weak. Rows may omit the clone size; those that give it use once, few, many or a size class.

d_call	v_call	clone_size	j_call	cdr3_nt	cdr3_aa
NA	TRBV5-1	NA	TRBJ2-5	TGCGCCAGCAGTCAGGAGCAAGAGACCCAGTACTTC	CASSQEQETQYF
TRBD1	TRBV5-6	NA	TRBJ2-3	TGTGCCAGCAGCCCCGGGACAGGGGAGGGTACAGATACGCAGTATTTT	CASSPGTGEGTDTQYF
TRBD1	TRBV15	NA	TRBJ2-4	TGTGCCACCAGCCCGGCAAGGGACAGAAGAAACATTCAGTACTTC	CATSPARDRRNIQYF
TRBD2	TRBV5-1	NA	TRBJ2-7	TGCGCCAGCAGCTTCCGGGGGGACTTCGAGCAGTACTTC	CASSFRGDFEQYF
TRBD1	TRBV29-1	NA	TRBJ2-6	TGCAGCGTAAGGGACAGGGGGTTTGGGGCCAACGTCCTGACTTTC	CSVRDRGFGANVLTF
TRBD2	TRBV7-9	NA	TRBJ2-1	TGTGCCAGCAGCTTAGATCGGGATAGCGGGGGTTCGTTCTTC	CASSLDRDSGGSFF
NA	TRBV5-1	few	TRBJ2-6	TGCGCCAGCAGCTCACGACCCTCTGGGGCCAACGTCCTGACTTTC	CASSSRPSGANVLTF
NA	TRBV6-1	few	TRBJ2-1	TGTGCCAGCGAAGGGTACCTCTCCTACAATGAGCAGTTCTTC	CASEGYLSYNEQFF
TRBD1	TRBV5-1	NA	TRBJ1-2	TGCGCCAGCAGCTTGGCCGGGGACAGGGCAGAGTATGGCTACACCTTC	CASSLAGDRAEYGYTF
NA	TRBV2	few	TRBJ2-7	TGTGCCAGCCGCTTGGAGGTCACAGCCGAGCAGTACTTC	CASRLEVTAEQYF
NA	TRBV10-3	NA	TRBJ1-1	TGTGCCATCAGTGAAACACAGGACACTGAAGCTTTCTTT	CAISETQDTEAFF
NA	TRBV2	few	TRBJ1-2	TGTGCCAGCAGTCCAGGGGTTGGCTACACCTTC	CASSPGVGYTF
NA	TRBV30	few	TRBJ1-4	TGTGCCTGGAGCCCCACTTTTAATGAAAAACTGTTTTTT	CAWSPTFNEKLFF
NA	TRBV20-1	few	TRBJ2-7	TGCAGTAACAGACTAGCCTACGAGCAGTACTTC	CSNRLAYEQYF
TRBD2	TRBV28	many	TRBJ2-1	TGTGCCAGTGCCCCGTGGCGGGAGACGGCTGAGCAGTTCTTC	CASAPWRETAEQFF
NA	TRBV2	NA	TRBJ1-5	TGTGCCAGCAGTGATCAGGCTAATCAGCCCCAGCATTTT	CASSDQANQPQHF
NA	TRBV10-3	few	TRBJ2-3	TGTGCCATCAGCGAAGACGCAGATACGCAGTATTTT	CAISEDADTQYF
TRBD2	TRBV29-1	few	TRBJ2-7	TGCAGCGTTGGGGAGGCTAGCGGGATGTCCTACGAGCAGTACTTC	CSVGEASGMSYEQYF
TRBD2	TRBV5-6	NA	TRBJ2-1	TGTGCCAGCAGCCTGACCCCGGGACTAGCGGGAGGGCCGTTCTTC	CASSLTPGLAGGPFF
NA	TRBV14	NA	TRBJ2-7	TGTGCCAGCAGCCAAGAGTGGGGGGGCCACTCCTACGAGCAGTACTTC	CASSQEWGGHSYEQYF
TRBD2	TRBV7-2	few	TRBJ2-5	TGTGCCAGCAGCCCCTATAGCGGGAGCGCGTACTTC	CASSPYSGSAYF
NA	TRBV7-8	NA	TRBJ1-1	TGTGCCAGCAGCGACAGATTCACTGAAGCTTTCTTT	CASSDRFTEAFF
NA	TRBV5-1	NA	TRBJ2-1	TGCGCCAGCAGCCAGACCCCAGGGGTCCCGTACAATGAGCAGTTCTTC	CASSQTPGVPYNEQFF
NA	TRBV28	NA	TRBJ2-7	TGTGCCAGCAGTTTACCCTCCGGACAGTCTTACGAGCAGTACTTC	CASSLPSGQSYEQYF
NA	TRBV18	NA	TRBJ1-2	TGTGCCAGCTCACCGTGGGCCCAACCCGGAGATGGCTACACCTTC	CASSPWAQPGDGYTF